Below are 16 T cell receptor beta chains sequenced from a single sample in a study of CD8+ T cells in alopecia areata. Sequencing used cDNA as its template, made by extracting RNA and reverse transcribing it. TCRdb's copy holds only in-frame clones and misses some; the assay was immunoSEQ multiplex PCR. Among 150,000 to 200,000 clones listed, approximately 70% were seen once. Sequenced here: CD8+ T cells sorted from blood, sampled at week 0. These receptors were obtained from a human donor with alopecia areata.

Here the CDR3 DNA reads TGTGCCAGCAGCACACAGGGAATGGCTGGAAACACCATATATTTT. This codes for CASSTQGMAGNTIYF. The genes are TRBV9 and TRBJ1-3, with D possibly being TRBD1 (6 bases). This CDR3 region has 15 residues. V was clipped by 4 bases and J by 2 bases, with 13 bases between them. Germline V gives CDR1 SGDLS, CDR2 YYNGEE.

The chain links TRBV6-5 to TRBJ2-7; 8 bases are a match to TRBD1. Looked up from germline, CDR1 is MNHEY and CDR2 is SVGAGI. V lost 0 bases and J lost 13; bases outside the gene matches: 8. The CDR3 spans 13 residues. CDR3 bases: TGTGCCAGCAGTTACTCGAGTCGGGACAGGATTTACTTC. Translating gives CASSYSSRDRIYF.

The gene calls are TRBV23-1 and TRBJ1-1; perhaps TRBD1 as D (5 bases). TRBV23-1 is flagged as an ORF with uncertain function. Trimming shortened V by 8 bases and J by 0 bases, and 10 bases separated the two germline ends. The CDR3 is 13 amino acids. The CDR3 bases are TGCGCCAGCCCCGGACAAATGAACACTGAAGCTTTCTTT. Encoded protein: CASPGQMNTEAFF.

The chain has TRBV5-1 and TRBJ2-2; D is uncertain. V lost 0 bases, J lost 11 bases, and 8 bases lay in between. Germline V gene data show CDR1 as SGHRS and CDR2 as YFSETQ. CDR3 length equals 12 residues. Here the CDR3 DNA reads TGCGCCAGCAGCTTGGGGGATAAAGAGCTGTTTTTT. Protein product: CASSLGDKELFF.

The chain couples TRBV30 to TRBJ1-1; no clear D. The CDR3 runs to 12 residues. The germline CDR1 and CDR2 sequences are GTSNPN and SVGIG (reference sequence). V was shortened by 2 bases and J by 5 bases, with 9 bases between the two germline ends. CDR3 DNA sequence: TGTGCCTGGAGTTTTGATCAGACTGAAGCTTTCTTT. Its protein is CAWSFDQTEAFF.

This chain uses TRBV6-4 with TRBJ2-3, with 11 positions matching TRBD2. J gave up 3 bases and V 4 bases, and 3 bases lay outside the gene matches. In germline, CDR1 is MRHNA, CDR2 SNTAGT. The CDR3 runs to 15 residues. The CDR3 here is CASSATSGGTDTQYF. For the CDR3, the DNA is TGTGCCAGCAGTGCCACTAGCGGGGGTACAGATACGCAGTATTTT.

This chain uses TRBV6-5 with TRBJ2-1; TRBD2 agrees at 9 bases. J gave up 5 bases and V 2 bases, and 4 bases lay outside the gene matches. CDR3 length: 15 amino acids. CDR1 and CDR2 from the germline V gene are MNHEY and SVGAGI. The CDR3, as DNA: TGTGCCAGCAGTTACGGCCTAGCGGGGAACAATGAGCAGTTCTTC. It codes for CASSYGLAGNNEQFF.

This clone appeared a few times. The V call is TRBV29-1, the J call TRBJ2-2; TRBD1 might be the D (7 bases). The CDR3 consists of 16 residues. In germline, CDR1 is SQVTM, CDR2 ANQGSEA. The V and J ends lost 4 bases and 4 bases respectively, with 19 bases between them. The CDR3: CSVGRSEGAGTGELFF. The CDR3 DNA reads as TGCAGCGTTGGCAGATCGGAGGGGGCGGGCACCGGGGAGCTGTTTTTT.

The chain joins TRBV27 to TRBJ1-2, with D hard to call. The CDR3 consists of 14 residues. V dropped 5 bases and J dropped 2 bases, with 12 bases sitting between them. CDR1 and CDR2 from the germline V gene are MNHEY and SMNVEV (reference sequence). The CDR3 loop is CASSPPAGNYGYTF. The CDR3 nucleotides are TGTGCCAGCAGTCCCCCAGCGGGGAACTATGGCTACACCTTC.

This chain links TRBV1 with TRBJ2-5; the table's D call TRBD1 went unverified against the DNA. TRBV1 is noted as a pseudogene. This CDR3 is built from 13 residues. The CDR3 DNA is TGCACCAGCAGCCAAGACCCAGGGGAGACCCAGTACTTC. It yields the protein CTSSQDPGETQYF.

This clone was recorded only once. CDR3 nucleotides: TGTGCCACCAGCAGGGAGGGCACAAATCAGCCCCAGCATTTT. Translated, it gives CATSREGTNQPQHF. J is TRBJ1-5 and V is TRBV15; no clear D gene. The V end was cut by 3 bases, the J end by 4 bases, with 10 bases between. The CDR3 has 14 residues. Germline CDR1 and CDR2: LNHNV and YYDKDF (reference sequence).

J is TRBJ2-3 and V is TRBV5-1; D is possibly TRBD2 (6 bases). Trimming cost V 1 base and J 0 bases, with 18 bases left between them. CDR1 is SGHRS and CDR2 is YFSETQ in the germline V gene. CDR3 length: 18 amino acids. CDR3 protein: CASSLSGVGGTSTDTQYF. The CDR3 bases are TGCGCCAGCAGCTTGTCGGGGGTCGGGGGTACTAGCACAGATACGCAGTATTTT.

This chain joins TRBV9 and TRBJ1-1, with D tentatively TRBD1 (5 bases). This CDR3 has 13 amino acids. CDR1 and CDR2 (germline): SGDLS, YYNGEE. Trimming pared 3 bases from V and 3 bases from J, leaving 9 bases between. CDR3 sequence reads: CASSAATDTEAFF. The CDR3 bases are TGTGCCAGCAGCGCCGCGACAGACACTGAAGCTTTCTTT.

This clone has a handful of counts. The chain joins TRBV9 to TRBJ2-1; D is tentatively TRBD1 or TRBD2 (5 bases each). V lost 6 bases, J lost 9 bases, and 16 bases lay in between. Germline CDR1 SGDLS, CDR2 YYNGEE. The CDR3 runs 13 residues. CDR3 DNA sequence: TGTGCCAGCAAAAACGTGGGGGTTTCTGAGCAGTTCTTC. This codes for CASKNVGVSEQFF.

This clone was seen only a few times. The sample holds other DNA sequences that translate to the same CDR3. This rearrangement joins TRBV5-6 to TRBJ2-2; D ambiguous. V was clipped by 0 bases and J by 4 bases, with 4 bases between them. CDR3 length: 13 residues. CDR1 and CDR2 (germline): SGHDT, YYEEEE. The CDR3 spells CASSLGSTGELFF. CDR3 bases: TGTGCCAGCAGCTTGGGGTCCACCGGGGAGCTGTTTTTT.

The V and J genes are TRBV2 and TRBJ1-2; tentatively, D is TRBD1 (6 bases). Germline loops: CDR1 SNHLY, CDR2 FYNNEI. Between the trimmed V and J ends, which lost 7 bases and 8 bases, there was a span of 20 bases. CDR3 size: 14 residues. The CDR3 DNA is TGTGCCAGCAAGGACAGCGGATTCTTAAAAGGCTACACCTTC. This translates into CASKDSGFLKGYTF.